This T cell receptor beta chain was captured by sequencing in a study of cytomegalovirus exposure and HLA in healthy donors. Study results and limitations: Among TCR beta chains of equal frequency, HLA-associated ones were more clonally expanded in a later analysis. Later analysis demonstrated an association between a missense DCLRE1C variant and TCR beta V- and J-gene trimming. In a later analysis, common viral pathogens appeared linked to several of the most significant clusters.

It was with 60 Vbeta and 13 Jbeta primers that the PCR ran. Method: immunoSEQ multiplex PCR; TCRdb's copy keeps in-frame clones and lacks some. The data contain some 90,000 clones, approximately 83% of them singletons. This CDR3 spans 15 amino acids. V shed 1 base, J shed 8 bases, and the junction held 10 bases outside the gene matches. CDR1 is LNHNV, CDR2 YYDKDF, per germline (reference sequence). Worth noting for this clone: The antigen is undetermined.

Healthy bone marrow donors formed the donor group. The chain has TRBV15 and TRBJ1-2, with 7 bases that match TRBD1. The clonotype comes from a man between 40 and 49 years old in good health and CMV-seronegative. The material sequenced was PBMCs. The chain's CDR3 is CATSRGTGDYPGYTF. In DNA form, the CDR3 reads TGTGCCACCAGCAGAGGAACAGGGGATTACCCGGGCTACACCTTC. Drawing the rest from reference TRBV15 and TRBJ1-2, the complete variable domain is DAMVIQNPRYQVTQFGKPVTLSCSQTLNHNVMYWYQQKSSQAPKLLFHYYDKDFNNEADTPDNFQSRRPNTSFCFLDIRSPGLGDTAMYLCATSRGTGDYPGYTFGSGTRLTVV.